The clone carrying this T cell receptor (beta chain) was seen ten or more times. CDR1 and CDR2 from the germline V gene are LNHDA and SQIVND (reference sequence). The V and J ends lost 6 bases and 6 bases respectively, with 17 bases between them. This CDR3 is 14 amino acids long. Each patient came to thyroid surgery without any prior treatment (of any kind). These data come from a study of metastatic and nonmetastatic thyroid tumors. Study-wide background: Repertoires were compared across blood and tumor or nodule tissue from malignant and benign thyroid patients.

Using MiXCR, TCRdb re-called clones from the PCR reads. The data contain fewer than 100,000 clones, about 16% of them singletons. This sequence originates from a female donor with papillary thyroid cancer or a benign thyroid nodule (not recorded which). Some clones in this sample may be carry-over from other donors' samples. Sequenced sample: blood. The chain combines TRBV19 with TRBJ1-2; D not certain. In nucleotides, the CDR3 is TGTGCCAGTAGCTATCCCGAGCGCGGAAATGGCTACACCTTC. Its protein is CASSYPERGNGYTF.